These 23 T cell receptor beta chains originate from one sample sequenced in a study of T cell responses to AZD1222 COVID-19 vaccine. Assay: immunoSEQ multiplex PCR; the TCRdb copy retains only in-frame clones and omits some. The top ten hold 6.9% of the sample, which has more than 75,000 clones, roughly 86% seen once. The material was peripheral blood, obtained 28 days after the second AZD1222 dose. The source is an adult who received the AZD1222 COVID-19 vaccine.

The chain recombines TRBV30 with TRBJ1-1; 9 bases line up with TRBD1. The CDR3 is made up of 14 amino acids. Per the germline V gene, CDR1 is GTSNPN and CDR2 is SVGIG (reference sequence). The ends lost 3 bases at V and 5 bases at J; junction bases unmatched: 7. The DNA of the CDR3 is TGTGCCTGGAGGATGATACAGGGGGCGACTGAAGCTTTCTTT. This codes for CAWRMIQGATEAFF.

The rearrangement uses TRBV5-1 and TRBJ2-7, with 11 bases lining up with TRBD2. CDR1 and CDR2 from the germline V gene are SGHRS and YFSETQ. V shed 0 bases, J shed 7 bases, and the junction held 6 bases outside the gene matches. The CDR3 consists of 15 residues. Here the CDR3 reads CASSLEASGRREQYF. The CDR3 bases are TGCGCCAGCAGCTTGGAAGCTAGCGGGAGGCGAGAGCAGTACTTC.

The genes are TRBV6-5 and TRBJ2-1; perhaps TRBD2 as D (6 bases). Trimming took 8 bases from V and 3 from J, leaving 17 bases between them. This CDR3 region has 15 residues. Germline V CDR1 and CDR2: MNHEY, SVGAGI. CDR3 region: CASGPAGWYYNEQFF. The CDR3 bases are TGTGCCAGCGGACCAGCGGGTTGGTACTACAATGAGCAGTTCTTC.

This chain uses TRBV3-1 (or the pseudogene TRBV3-2) with TRBJ2-3, with 8 bases aligning to TRBD1. From germline, CDR1 is LGHDT and CDR2 YNNKEL (reference sequence). CDR3 length: 18 amino acids. V gave up 2 bases and J gave up 1 base; unmatched junction bases: 11. The CDR3 DNA is TGTGCCAGCAGCCAACGGACAGGGACCAAGTACGGCACAGATACGCAGTATTTT. It is translated as CASSQRTGTKYGTDTQYF.

V gene TRBV4-2 combines with J gene TRBJ1-4; D is undetermined. Per the germline V gene, CDR1 is LGHNA and CDR2 is YNFKEQ. Trimming left V 0 bases short and J 5 bases short, with 31 bases between. The CDR3 runs to 22 residues. The CDR3 coding sequence is TGTGCCAGCAGCCAAGATTGGAGCATTTCGGTCGGCATTTTCCTGGGGAATGAAAAACTGTTTTTT. Its protein product is CASSQDWSISVGIFLGNEKLFF.

V usage is TRBV30 and J usage is TRBJ1-1; tentatively, D is TRBD1 (6 bases). Deletions cut 1 base from V and 6 bases from J, with 18 bases between. Looked up from germline, CDR1 is GTSNPN and CDR2 is SVGIG (reference sequence). This CDR3 is built from 15 residues. CDR3 in amino acids: CAWSDADRQVAEAFF. In DNA form, the CDR3 reads TGTGCCTGGAGTGATGCTGACAGGCAGGTCGCTGAAGCTTTCTTT.

The genes are TRBV6-5 and TRBJ2-1, with TRBD2 matching 8 bases. Trimming removed 6 bases from V and 2 bases from J; junction bases left unmatched: 6. CDR1 and CDR2 from the germline V gene are MNHEY and SVGAGI. The CDR3 spans 15 residues. The CDR3 spells CASRQAGATYNEQFF. Here the CDR3 DNA reads TGTGCCAGCAGGCAAGCGGGAGCCACCTACAATGAGCAGTTCTTC.

The chain is built from TRBV6-1 and TRBJ1-6; D remains unclear. The germline V gene encodes CDR1 MNHNS and CDR2 SASEGT. The CDR3 spans 16 residues. Trimming shortened V by 4 bases and J by 9 bases, and 19 bases separated the two germline ends. The CDR3 DNA follows: TGTGCCAGCAGTGGACCGGGAGGGTCCGCATTTTCACCCCTCCACTTT. It is translated as CASSGPGGSAFSPLHF.

CDR3 residues: CASTSWDGDYEQYF. The CDR3 region has the DNA TGTGCCAGCACCTCATGGGACGGAGACTACGAGCAGTACTTC. The J gene is TRBJ2-7, the V gene TRBV5-5; TRBD1 or TRBD2 may be the D gene (5 bases each). This CDR3 spans 14 amino acids. V gave up 6 bases and J gave up 3 bases, with 16 bases separating them. Germline assignment: CDR1 SGHKS and CDR2 YYEKEE (reference sequence). The full variable domain, rest sourced from reference TRBV5-5 and TRBJ2-7, is DAGVTQSPTHLIKTRGQQVTLRCSPISGHKSVSWYQQVLGQGPQFIFQYYEKEERGRGNFPDRFSARQFPNYSSELNVNALLLGDSALYLCASTSWDGDYEQYFGPGTRLTVT.

The chain joins TRBV18 to TRBJ2-7; no clear D gene. V shed 0 bases and J shed 2 bases, with 8 bases lying between them. The germline gives CDR1 KGHSH, CDR2 LQKENI. CDR3 length: 14 residues. The CDR3 bases are TGTGCCAGCTCACCACCGGGCACCACCTACGAGCAGTACTTC. It yields the protein CASSPPGTTYEQYF.

This clone was seen once. This chain connects TRBV5-1 to TRBJ2-7; 8 positions match TRBD2. This CDR3 comprises 16 residues. CDR1 and CDR2 (germline): SGHRS, YFSETQ. The junction had 12 bases not matched to a gene; V was cut back by 0 bases and J by 7 bases. CDR3 nucleotides: TGCGCCAGCAGCTTGGCCGGGGTAGCGGGATCCCAAGAGCAGTACTTC. It codes for CASSLAGVAGSQEQYF. The whole variable domain, remainder taken from reference TRBV5-1 and TRBJ2-7, is KAGVTQTPRYLIKTRGQQVTLSCSPISGHRSVSWYQQTPGQGLQFLFEYFSETQRNKGNFPGRFSGRQFSNSRSEMNVSTLELGDSALYLCASSLAGVAGSQEQYFGPGTRLTVT.

V gene TRBV28 combines with J gene TRBJ1-1; D is uncertain. V lost 2 bases and J 3 bases, leaving 7 bases between the germline ends. The CDR3 contains 13 residues. From germline, CDR1 is MDHEN and CDR2 SYDVKM. CDR3 in amino acids: CASSLQVYTEAFF. The CDR3 DNA reads TGTGCCAGCAGTTTACAGGTTTACACTGAAGCTTTCTTT.

V gene TRBV25-1 combines with J gene TRBJ1-1; D ambiguous. The germline V and J ends were trimmed by 1 base and 1 base, with 10 bases remaining between them. CDR3 length: 15 residues. Germline values: CDR1 MGHDK, CDR2 SYGVNS. This chain's CDR3 is CASSESVGSNTEAFF. As DNA, the CDR3 is TGTGCCAGCAGTGAATCGGTCGGGTCGAACACTGAAGCTTTCTTT.

This chain joins TRBV19 and TRBJ2-3; D remains ambiguous. Trimming took off 5 bases at V and 6 bases at J, with 15 bases between the two ends. Germline CDR1 reads LNHDA; CDR2 reads SQIVND (reference sequence). The CDR3 extends over 14 amino acids. CDR3 loop: CASSDPSIMDTQYF. CDR3 sequence (DNA): TGTGCCAGTAGTGACCCCTCCATTATGGATACGCAGTATTTT. The full variable domain, its missing parts supplied by reference TRBV19 and TRBJ2-3, is DGGITQSPKYLFRKEGQNVTLSCEQNLNHDAMYWYRQDPGQGLRLIYYSQIVNDFQKGDIAEGYSVSREKKESFPLTVTSAQKNPTAFYLCASSDPSIMDTQYFGPGTRLTVL.

V usage is TRBV10-3 and J usage is TRBJ2-2; 7 bases fit TRBD1. The CDR3 is 14 residues long. Germline trimming cut 7 bases from V and 0 bases from J; bases unmatched to any gene: 2. The germline V gene encodes CDR1 ENHRY and CDR2 SYGVKD. The CDR3 loop is CAIKGQANTGELFF. DNA of the CDR3: TGTGCCATCAAAGGACAGGCGAACACCGGGGAGCTGTTTTTT.

For the CDR3, the DNA is TGCAGTGCTAGTGACCGCGGGAGCGATACAGATACGCAGTATTTT. It codes for CSASDRGSDTDTQYF. The chain couples TRBV20-1 to TRBJ2-3; 7 bases are shared with TRBD2. Germline trimming cut 3 bases from V and 3 bases from J; bases unmatched to any gene: 9. The germline V gene has CDR1 DFQATT and CDR2 SNEGSKA (reference sequence). The CDR3 extends over 15 amino acids.

This sequence joins TRBV30 and TRBJ1-1; D remains ambiguous. The germline CDR1 and CDR2 sequences are GTSNPN and SVGIG (reference sequence). This CDR3 has 11 residues. The ends were cut back, 1 base at V and 8 bases at J, with 8 bases in the middle. The CDR3 loop is CAWSDPGEAFF. The CDR3 DNA is TGTGCCTGGAGTGACCCAGGAGAAGCTTTCTTT.

The chain's CDR3 is CASSQDRLEAFF. CDR3 sequence (DNA): TGTGCCAGCAGCCAAGATCGGCTCGAAGCTTTCTTT. The V call is TRBV3-1 (or the pseudogene TRBV3-2), the J call TRBJ1-1; D is uncertain. Germline lookup yields CDR1 LGHDT and CDR2 YNNKEL (reference sequence). This CDR3 is 12 amino acids long. V was cut by 0 bases and J by 8 bases, with 7 bases left in between.

The rearrangement joins TRBV29-1 to TRBJ2-1, with a weak D call TRBD2 (5 bases). The CDR3 has 14 residues. Between the trimmed V and J ends, which lost 6 bases and 3 bases, there was a span of 15 bases. Germline V lookup: CDR1 SQVTM, CDR2 ANQGSEA. The CDR3 DNA is TGCAGCGTCGGGTCCAGCGGCATCTACAATGAGCAGTTCTTC. This translates into CSVGSSGIYNEQFF.

The table lists this clone with a few counts. The V gene is TRBV6-5, the J gene TRBJ1-1; a possible D gene is TRBD1 (5 bases). Trimming stripped 0 bases from V and 1 base from J, with 9 bases between. The CDR3 is 15 amino acids. CDR1 MNHEY and CDR2 SVGAGI come from the germline V gene. CDR3 amino acids: CASSYSHTGNTEAFF. DNA for the CDR3: TGTGCCAGCAGTTACTCCCACACAGGGAACACTGAAGCTTTCTTT.

The chain uses TRBV2 and TRBJ2-3, with 11 bases matching TRBD2. CDR3 size: 15 residues. Germline loops: CDR1 SNHLY, CDR2 FYNNEI. Unmatched junction bases numbered 8, after V lost 6 bases and J lost 6 bases. The CDR3 region has the DNA TGTGCCAGCAGGGAAAATAGCGGGAGGGCCGATACGCAGTATTTT. This translates into CASRENSGRADTQYF.

The chain recombines TRBV19 with TRBJ2-2; TRBD2 is a possible D gene (5 bases). Germline loops: CDR1 LNHDA, CDR2 SQIVND (reference sequence). Trimming pared 3 bases from V and 3 bases from J, leaving 11 bases between. The CDR3 sequence is 15 residues long. The CDR3 nucleotides are TGTGCCAGTAGTATTACCGGGAAACACACCGGGGAGCTGTTTTTT. Protein product: CASSITGKHTGELFF.

The genes are TRBV30 and TRBJ2-2; 9 bases map to TRBD1. CDR1 and CDR2 from the germline V gene are GTSNPN and SVGIG (reference sequence). The trim removed 8 bases at V and 3 bases at J, leaving 7 bases unmatched. The CDR3 runs 14 residues. The CDR3 DNA follows: TGTGCCGCAGCGGGACAGGGAGACACCGGGGAGCTGTTTTTT. Translated: CAAAGQGDTGELFF.